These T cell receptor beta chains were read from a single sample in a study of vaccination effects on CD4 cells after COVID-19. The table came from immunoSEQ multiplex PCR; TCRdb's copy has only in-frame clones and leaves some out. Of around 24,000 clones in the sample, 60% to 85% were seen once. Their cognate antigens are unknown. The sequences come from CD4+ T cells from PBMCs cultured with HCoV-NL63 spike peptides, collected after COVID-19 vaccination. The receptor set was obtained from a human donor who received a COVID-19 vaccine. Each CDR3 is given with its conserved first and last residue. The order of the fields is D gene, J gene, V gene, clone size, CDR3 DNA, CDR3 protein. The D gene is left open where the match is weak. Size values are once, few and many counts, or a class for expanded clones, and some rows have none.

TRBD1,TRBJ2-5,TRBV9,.,TGTGCCAGCAGCGTAGCCCCCAGTGGACAGGGGAAGGAGACCCAGTACTTC,CASSVAPSGQGKETQYF
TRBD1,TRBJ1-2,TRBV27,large,TGTGCCAGCAGTTTAGGGGGGGGACAGGGGAACTATGGCTACACCTTC,CASSLGGGQGNYGYTF
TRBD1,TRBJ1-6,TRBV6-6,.,TGTGCCAGCAGTTATGGGACAGGGATAAATTCACCCCTCCACTTT,CASSYGTGINSPLHF
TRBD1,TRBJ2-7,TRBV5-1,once,TGCGCCAGCAGCCCGAGTTTTCGGACAGGGGGCATCTCCTACGAGCAGTACTTC,CASSPSFRTGGISYEQYF
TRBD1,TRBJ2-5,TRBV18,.,TGTGCCAGCTCACCCCGGACAGGGAAACAAGAGACCCAGTACTTC,CASSPRTGKQETQYF
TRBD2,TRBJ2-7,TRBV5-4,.,TGTGCCAGCAGCTTGAGGGAGGGATCGGGGGAGCAGTACTTC,CASSLREGSGEQYF
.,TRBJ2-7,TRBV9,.,TGTGCCAGCAGCGTAGATGGACAGAACGAGCAGTACTTC,CASSVDGQNEQYF
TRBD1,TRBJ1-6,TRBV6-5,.,TGTGCCAGCAGTTACTCGACAGGGATGAAGTCACCCCTCCACTTT,CASSYSTGMKSPLHF
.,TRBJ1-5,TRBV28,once,TGTGCCAGCAGATGGGCAGGGTTAGATCAGCCCCAGCATTTT,CASRWAGLDQPQHF
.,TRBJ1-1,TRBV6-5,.,TGTGCCAGCAGTTACTCGGGCACAGGTGGCACTGAAGCTTTCTTT,CASSYSGTGGTEAFF
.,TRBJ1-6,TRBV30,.,TGTGCCTGGAGCATAAATTCACCCCTCCACTTT,CAWSINSPLHF
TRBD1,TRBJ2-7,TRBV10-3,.,TGTGCCATCAGTGGCACCTCGGGACAGGGCTCCGGGCAGTACTTC,CAISGTSGQGSGQYF
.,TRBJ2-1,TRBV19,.,TGTGCCAGTAGTCCCCGAAAGGGTAACACCTACAATGAGCAGTTCTTC,CASSPRKGNTYNEQFF
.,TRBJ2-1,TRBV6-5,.,TGTGCCAGCAGAGTCGCGGGGTTTACCTACAATGAGCAGTTCTTC,CASRVAGFTYNEQFF
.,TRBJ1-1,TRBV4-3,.,TGCGCCAGCAGTTCAAATTGGGGTCTCACTGAAGCTTTCTTT,CASSSNWGLTEAFF
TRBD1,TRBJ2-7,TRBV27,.,TGTGCCAGCACTCCCCGGGGACAGGGGGCCGGCGAGCAGTACTTC,CASTPRGQGAGEQYF
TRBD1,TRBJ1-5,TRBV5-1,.,TGCGCCAGCAGCCCCTCGACAGGGGATCAGCCCCAGCATTTT,CASSPSTGDQPQHF
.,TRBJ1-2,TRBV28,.,TGTGCCAGCAGTCTGGCTGGACAGTATGGCTACACCTTC,CASSLAGQYGYTF
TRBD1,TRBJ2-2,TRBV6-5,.,TGTGCCAGCAGTTCCCAAACAGGGGGCACCGGGGAGCTGTTTTTT,CASSSQTGGTGELFF
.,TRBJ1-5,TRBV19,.,TGTGCCAGTAGAACGGGACACCTTAGCAATCAGCCCCAGCATTTT,CASRTGHLSNQPQHF
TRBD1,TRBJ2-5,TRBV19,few,TGTGCCAGTAGTATGGTTACAGGGGGCACAGAGACCCAGTACTTC,CASSMVTGGTETQYF
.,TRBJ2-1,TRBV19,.,TGTGCCAGTAGTAAGGGAGAGCGTTGGAGCTCCTACAATGAGCAGTTCTTC,CASSKGERWSSYNEQFF
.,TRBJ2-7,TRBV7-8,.,TGTGCCAGCAGCCAATATAACACCGAGCAGTACTTC,CASSQYNTEQYF
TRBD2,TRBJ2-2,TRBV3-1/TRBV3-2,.,TGTGCCAGCAGCCATTTAGCGGGGGGGCCAGCCGGGGAGCTGTTTTTT,CASSHLAGGPAGELFF
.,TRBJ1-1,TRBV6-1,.,TGTGCCAGCAGTGAAGGTTCAGAAATCCAAGCTTTCTTT,CASSEGSEIQAFF
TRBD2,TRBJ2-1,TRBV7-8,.,TGTGCCAGCAGCGGCCGAGCGGGAGCCCTTTACAATGAGCAGTTCTTC,CASSGRAGALYNEQFF